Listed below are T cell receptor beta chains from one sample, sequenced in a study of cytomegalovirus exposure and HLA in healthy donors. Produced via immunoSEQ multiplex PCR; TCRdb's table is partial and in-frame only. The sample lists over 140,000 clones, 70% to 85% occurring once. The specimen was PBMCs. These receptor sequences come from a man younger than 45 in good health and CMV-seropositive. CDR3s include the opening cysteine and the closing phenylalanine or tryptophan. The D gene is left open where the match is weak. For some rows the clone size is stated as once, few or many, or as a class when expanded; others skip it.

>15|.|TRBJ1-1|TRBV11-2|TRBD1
CASSPLDRGRTEAFF
TGTGCCAGCAGCCCACTGGACAGGGGGCGGACTGAAGCTTTCTTT
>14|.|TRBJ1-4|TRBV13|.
CASSLHATNKKLFF
TGTGCCAGCAGCCTACATGCAACTAATAAAAAACTGTTTTTT
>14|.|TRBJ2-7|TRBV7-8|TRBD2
CASSLASGGHEQYF
TGTGCCAGCAGCTTAGCTAGCGGGGGGCACGAGCAGTACTTC
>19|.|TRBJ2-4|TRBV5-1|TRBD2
CASSLEVGTSGLAKNIQYF
TGCGCCAGCAGCTTGGAGGTCGGGACTAGCGGATTAGCCAAAAACATTCAGTACTTC
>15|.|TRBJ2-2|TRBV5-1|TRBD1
CASSWAGGETGELFF
TGCGCCAGCAGCTGGGCAGGGGGTGAAACCGGGGAGCTGTTTTTT
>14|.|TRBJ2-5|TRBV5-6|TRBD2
CASTGGARGETQYF
TGTGCCAGCACCGGGGGGGCTCGGGGGGAGACCCAGTACTTC
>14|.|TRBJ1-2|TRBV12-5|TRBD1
CASGFADRGYGYTF
TGTGCTAGTGGTTTCGCTGACAGGGGATATGGCTACACCTTC
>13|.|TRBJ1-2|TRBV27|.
CASSYRANYGYTF
TGTGCCAGCAGTTACAGAGCTAACTATGGCTACACCTTC
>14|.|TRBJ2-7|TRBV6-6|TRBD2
CASSPTGGPYEQYF
TGTGCCAGCAGTCCTACGGGAGGGCCTTACGAGCAGTACTTC
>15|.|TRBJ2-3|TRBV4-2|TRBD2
CASSLTSDSPDTQYF
TGTGCCAGCAGTCTGACTAGCGATAGCCCAGATACGCAGTATTTT
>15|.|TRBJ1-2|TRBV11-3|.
CASSPGGGADYGYTF
TGTGCCAGCAGCCCTGGTGGGGGGGCTGACTATGGCTACACCTTC
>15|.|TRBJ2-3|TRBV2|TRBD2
CASSENGGGTDTQYF
TGTGCCAGCAGTGAAAACGGCGGGGGAACAGATACGCAGTATTTT
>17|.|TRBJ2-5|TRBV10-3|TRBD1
CAISGEVGTGYQETQYF
TGTGCCATCAGTGGGGAGGTCGGGACAGGCTACCAAGAGACCCAGTACTTC
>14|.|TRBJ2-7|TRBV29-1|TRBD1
CSVVIIGTGGEQYF
TGCAGCGTTGTTATAATTGGGACAGGGGGCGAACAGTACTTC
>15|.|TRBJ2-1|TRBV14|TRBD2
CASSQGLAGLHEQFF
TGTGCCAGCAGCCAAGGGCTAGCGGGATTGCATGAGCAGTTCTTC
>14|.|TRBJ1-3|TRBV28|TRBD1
CASNFGTAGNTIYF
TGTGCCAGTAACTTCGGGACAGCTGGAAACACCATATATTTT
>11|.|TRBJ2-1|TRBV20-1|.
CSARPNNEQFF
TGCAGTGCTAGACCTAACAATGAGCAGTTCTTC
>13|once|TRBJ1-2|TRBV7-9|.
CASSLAQAYGYTF
TGTGCCAGCAGCTTAGCACAGGCCTATGGCTACACCTTC